What follows are 10 T cell receptor beta chains derived from one specimen sequenced in a study of post-analysis software for immune sequencing data. Whole-study findings and limits: Comparison of patients with controls showed 4 to 6 TRBV segments more frequent in patients, TRBV5-6, TRBV5-1 and TRBV20-1 among them.

For these TCRs, the target antigens are not known. Carried by the TCR beta cDNA libraries were unique molecular identifiers. Via MiXCR, TCRdb re-called the PCR reads, giving one row per CDR3 protein. Of hundreds of thousands of distinct CDR3 sequences listed, 44% are singletons. Sequencing input: blood. These TCRs come from a girl aged 10-17 years with multiple sclerosis.

A few counts support this clonotype. The chain is built from TRBV10-3 and TRBJ2-7, with 9 bases lining up with TRBD2. CDR1 is ENHRY and CDR2 is SYGVKD in the germline V gene. The CDR3 is 15 residues long. V shed 3 bases, J shed 3 bases, and the junction held 6 bases outside the gene matches. The CDR3 DNA reads as TGTGCCATCAGTGACACCGGACTAGCGTTCTACGAGCAGTACTTC. The encoded protein is CAISDTGLAFYEQYF.

The chain combines TRBV5-1 with TRBJ2-1, with 11 nucleotides matching TRBD2. Germline loops: CDR1 SGHRS, CDR2 YFSETQ. J lost 8 bases, V lost 7 bases, and 8 bases had no gene match. The CDR3 runs to 14 residues. CDR3 amino acids: CASQPSGRRDEQFF. CDR3 bases: TGCGCCAGCCAACCTAGCGGGAGGAGGGATGAGCAGTTCTTC.

As concerns this clonotype: At one of its ends the junction is not consistent with the germline gene, which may arise from a read error. The chain has TRBV7-7 and TRBJ2-7, with D perhaps assigned TRBD1 or TRBD2 (5 bases each). In germline, CDR1 is SSHAT, CDR2 FNYEAQ (reference sequence). This CDR3 contains 13 residues. CDR3 loop: CASSWGTDYEQYF. In DNA, the CDR3 is TGTGCTAGCAGCTGGGGGACGGACTACGAGCAGTACTTC. The full variable domain, rest sourced from reference TRBV7-7 and TRBJ2-7, is GAGVSQSPRYKVTKRGQDVTLRCDPISSHATLYWYQQALGQGPEFLTYFNYEAQPDKSGLPSDRFSAERPEGSISTLTIQRTEQRDSAMYRCASSWGTDYEQYFGPGTRLTVT.

There are a few counts of this clonotype. V and J are TRBV11-1 and TRBJ2-2; 7 bases are shared with TRBD1. Losses at the gene ends were 2 bases for V and 4 bases for J; bases not matched to a gene: 4. This CDR3 region has 15 residues. CDR1 is SGHAT and CDR2 is FQDESV in the germline V gene (reference sequence). CDR3 sequence (DNA): TGTGCCAGCAGCTTACTTGCAGGGGGCACCGGGGAGCTGTTTTTT. Translated: CASSLLAGGTGELFF.

This sequence joins TRBV29-1 and TRBJ2-7; D gene unclear. Germline CDR1 SQVTM, CDR2 ANQGSEA. With 3 bases removed from V and 4 bases from J, the gap between germline ends came to 13 bases. CDR3 length equals 13 residues. CDR3 nucleotide sequence: TGCAGCGTTGAGGGCACCACCCCGTACGAGCAGTACTTC. It translates to CSVEGTTPYEQYF.

The chain has TRBV20-1 and TRBJ1-2; 7 bases match TRBD1. J lost 8 bases, V lost 3 bases, and 6 bases had no gene match. The CDR3 contains 12 residues. Germline V gene lookup returns CDR1 DFQATT and CDR2 SNEGSKA (reference sequence). This chain's CDR3 is CSAREGARGYTF. Written as DNA, the CDR3 is TGCAGTGCTAGGGAGGGGGCAAGAGGCTACACCTTC.

The V call is TRBV5-1, the J call TRBJ1-2; 7 positions agree with TRBD1. CDR1 SGHRS and CDR2 YFSETQ come from the germline V gene. With 0 bases clipped from V and 5 bases from J, the junction kept 4 bases outside the gene matches. The CDR3 loop spans 14 amino acids. The CDR3 loop reads CASSLGDRDYGYTF. CDR3 DNA: TGCGCCAGCAGCTTGGGTGACAGGGATTATGGCTACACCTTC.

With respect to this clonotype: Its ends do not fully match the called genes, so a read error is possible. The V gene is TRBV12-3 or TRBV12-4, the J gene TRBJ2-3; D is ambiguous. The length of the CDR3 is 12 residues. The CDR3: CASSFIADAQYF. The CDR3 bases are TGTGCCAGCAGTTTCATAGCAGATGCGCAGTATTTT.

This clonotype has more than one count but fewer than ten. This chain uses TRBV12-3 or TRBV12-4 with TRBJ2-1, with no clear D. The V end was cut by 6 bases, the J end by 8 bases, with 17 bases between. This CDR3 comprises 14 residues. The DNA of the CDR3 is TGTGCCAGCAGCTCCGGACCAGTCCCGGATGAGCAGTTCTTC. Encoded protein: CASSSGPVPDEQFF.

There are a few counts of this clonotype. The chain is built from TRBV7-9 and TRBJ1-1; tentative D call: TRBD1 (5 bases). CDR3 length: 14 residues. V lost 4 bases and J lost 5, with 14 bases in between. Germline V gene data show CDR1 as SEHNR and CDR2 as FQNEAQ (reference sequence). CDR3 sequence (DNA): TGTGCCAGCAGCTCGATGGGGCGCGGGACTGAAGCTTTCTTT. Its translation is CASSSMGRGTEAFF.